This T cell receptor (beta chain) derives from a study of blood T cell repertoires in COVID-19. Overall study context: Sources were T cells, B-cell-depleted T cells, or PBMCs; the material itself was cDNA or gDNA.

TCRdb's table, derived via immunoSEQ multiplex PCR, lists solely in-frame clones and lacks some. The table shows about 170,000 clones, with 84% occurring only once. This CDR3 region has 12 residues. The V gene lost 5 bases and the J gene lost 12 bases, with 16 bases spanning the gap. Germline CDR1 and CDR2: SNHLY and FYNNEI. The sample consisted of peripheral blood. This sequence originates from a man aged 65 to 79 with active or convalescent COVID-19. This sequence joins TRBV2 and TRBJ1-2; D gene uncertain. CDR3 loop: CASSLAAGSDTF. The CDR3 DNA reads TGTGCCAGCAGTCTGGCGGCAGGTAGCGACACCTTC. Supplemented by reference TRBV2 and TRBJ1-2, the full variable domain reads EPEVTQTPSHQVTQMGQEVILRCVPISNHLYFYWYRQILGQKVEFLVSFYNNEISEKSEIFDDQFSVERPDGSNFTLKIRSTKLEDSAMYFCASSLAAGSDTFGSGTRLTVV.